This is a list of T cell receptor beta chains from one sample in a study of T-cell reconstitution after alpha-beta-depleted transplantation in children. MiXCR, applied by TCRdb to the PCR reads, yields one record per CDR3 protein. The sample includes about 440,000 distinct CDR3 sequences, roughly 43% of them seen just once. Source: PBMCs, taken before TCRalphabeta/CD19-depleted stem cell transplant. The origin of the receptors is a girl aged 2-15 years with aplastic anemia, due to receive a stem cell transplant. CDR3s include the opening cysteine and the closing phenylalanine or tryptophan. D genes are given only for firm matches. The size field is filled for only some rows; it gives once, few, many or a size class.

d_call j_call clone_size v_call cdr3_aa cdr3_nt
. TRBJ1-4 many TRBV20-1 CSARGERGLREKLFF TGCAGTGCTAGAGGGGAGAGGGGTTTGCGAGAAAAACTGTTTTTT
TRBD2 TRBJ2-1 few TRBV28 CASSSPKSGSAEFF TGTGCCAGCAGCTCTCCGAAGAGCGGGAGTGCGGAGTTCTTC
. TRBJ2-5 many TRBV3-1 CASSQGRSGGGETQYF TGTGCCAGCAGCCAAGGAAGAAGCGGAGGCGGAGAGACCCAGTACTTC
TRBD2 TRBJ2-5 many TRBV7-6 CASSLAAGGRETQYF TGTGCCAGCAGCTTAGCAGCGGGAGGACGAGAGACCCAGTACTTC
TRBD2 TRBJ2-3 . TRBV4-1 CASSQEAGGPTDTQYF TGCGCCAGCAGCCAAGAGGCGGGGGGGCCTACAGATACGCAGTATTTT
. TRBJ2-7 . TRBV25-1 CASRVNREQYF TGTGCCAGCAGGGTTAACAGAGAGCAGTACTTC
TRBD2 TRBJ2-7 few TRBV18 CASSPASGSVENEQYF TGTGCCAGCTCACCGGCTAGCGGGAGCGTAGAGAACGAGCAGTACTTC
TRBD2 TRBJ2-3 few TRBV20-1 CSARRSGRSTDTQYF TGCAGTGCTAGACGAAGCGGGAGAAGTACAGATACGCAGTATTTT
TRBD1 TRBJ1-5 . TRBV6-2/TRBV6-3 CASSWWTGGSQPQHF TGTGCCAGCAGTTGGTGGACAGGGGGCAGTCAGCCCCAGCATTTT
. TRBJ2-7 few TRBV4-1 CASSRAGSSYEQYF TGCGCCAGCAGTCGCGCAGGCAGTTCCTACGAGCAGTACTTC
. TRBJ2-2 . TRBV7-3 CASRGTYTGELFF TGTGCCAGCAGAGGGACTTACACCGGGGAGCTGTTTTTT
TRBD1 TRBJ2-1 . TRBV9 CASSLTRGSSYNEQFF TGTGCCAGCAGCCTTACCAGGGGGAGCTCCTACAATGAGCAGTTCTTC
TRBD2 TRBJ2-2 many TRBV7-3 CASSPLTSGRGTGELFF TGTGCCAGCAGCCCTTTGACTAGCGGGAGAGGCACCGGGGAGCTGTTTTTT
TRBD1 TRBJ2-7 many TRBV20-1 CSARDSSGGGNEQYF TGCAGTGCTAGAGATTCGTCAGGGGGCGGGAACGAGCAGTACTTC
TRBD1 TRBJ2-1 . TRBV2 CASKQGLFNEQFF TGTGCCAGCAAACAGGGGCTCTTCAATGAGCAGTTCTTC
. TRBJ2-1 once TRBV6-1 CASTRSGSYNEQFF TGTGCCAGCACTCGTAGTGGGTCCTACAATGAGCAGTTCTTC
TRBD2 TRBJ2-1 many TRBV5-1 CASSRLAGGPDNEQFF TGCGCCAGCAGCAGATTAGCGGGAGGGCCTGACAATGAGCAGTTCTTC
TRBD1 TRBJ2-3 few TRBV7-3 CASSMDRVTDTQYF TGTGCCAGCAGCATGGACAGGGTAACAGATACGCAGTATTTT
. TRBJ1-1 many TRBV7-9 CASRPPNSQGTEAFF TGTGCCAGCAGGCCCCCAAACAGTCAGGGTACTGAAGCTTTCTTT
TRBD1 TRBJ1-2 . TRBV6-1 CASSPGGQGDGYTF TGTGCCAGCAGTCCCGGAGGACAGGGGGATGGCTACACCTTC
. TRBJ1-1 many TRBV6-5 CASSYRVGTEAFF TGTGCCAGCAGTTACAGGGTCGGCACTGAAGCTTTCTTT
. TRBJ1-2 . TRBV5-1 CASSLLGDGQTLKGYTF TGCGCCAGCAGCCTCCTAGGTGACGGACAAACTCTCAAAGGCTACACCTTC
. TRBJ2-4 many TRBV3-1 CASSQYRDQTKNIQYF TGTGCCAGCAGCCAATACCGGGATCAGACCAAAAACATTCAGTACTTC
. TRBJ2-7 many TRBV5-1 CASREGPSPTYEQYF TGCGCCAGCAGGGAGGGCCCCTCTCCAACCTACGAGCAGTACTTC
. TRBJ2-7 many TRBV6-5 CASSYAGRGLDEQYF TGTGCCAGCAGTTACGCAGGCAGGGGCCTCGACGAGCAGTACTTC
. TRBJ2-2 . TRBV12-3/TRBV12-4 CASKRWGTGELFF TGTGCCAGCAAGAGGTGGGGGACCGGGGAGCTGTTTTTT
TRBD2 TRBJ2-1 . TRBV6-2/TRBV6-3 CASSYALAGYNEQFF TGTGCCAGCAGTTACGCTCTAGCGGGGTACAATGAGCAGTTCTTC
TRBD2 TRBJ2-3 . TRBV7-2 CASSLLSGGVTDTQYF TGTGCCAGCAGCTTACTAAGCGGGGGAGTAACAGATACGCAGTATTTT
. TRBJ2-3 . TRBV5-1 CASSYSRDSLWYF TGCGCCAGCAGCTACAGCCGGGACTCCCTGTGGTATTTT
. TRBJ1-2 few TRBV6-5 CASSYSGAGAYGYTF TGTGCCAGCAGTTACTCAGGGGCCGGGGCCTATGGCTACACCTTC
TRBD2 TRBJ2-7 . TRBV7-2 CASSLNLAGSGEQYF TGTGCCAGCAGCTTAAATCTAGCGGGATCGGGCGAGCAGTACTTC
TRBD1 TRBJ2-4 once TRBV6-1 CASSPLRGQIAKNIQYF TGTGCCAGCAGCCCCTTACGGGGACAGATAGCCAAAAACATTCAGTACTTC
. TRBJ2-3 . TRBV28 CASSLWKGGTDTQYF TGTGCCAGCAGTTTGTGGAAGGGAGGAACAGATACGCAGTATTTT
. TRBJ1-1 many TRBV5-1 CASSLTVYENTEAFF TGCGCCAGCAGCTTGACAGTATACGAGAACACTGAAGCTTTCTTT
. TRBJ2-3 few TRBV18 CASSPEYLSTDTQYF TGTGCCAGCTCACCAGAATACCTTTCCACAGATACGCAGTATTTT
TRBD1 TRBJ2-7 . TRBV5-6 CASSRPRQGSYEQYF TGTGCCAGCAGCCGCCCGAGACAGGGGTCCTACGAGCAGTACTTC
. TRBJ1-6 . TRBV15 CATSRPGNSPLHF TGTGCCACCAGCAGGCCAGGGAATTCACCCCTCCACTTT
. TRBJ1-4 many TRBV29-1 CSVLRGEKLFF TGCAGCGTTCTCAGGGGTGAAAAACTGTTTTTT
. TRBJ2-3 few TRBV30 CAWSVSPRSLTPDTQYF TGTGCCTGGAGTGTATCCCCGCGTAGCTTGACCCCAGATACGCAGTATTTT
. TRBJ2-7 many TRBV12-3/TRBV12-4 CASSHGGYTGSYEQYF TGTGCCAGCAGCCATGGAGGTTACACAGGGTCCTACGAGCAGTACTTC
. TRBJ2-7 . TRBV12-3/TRBV12-4 CASSFPASGYEQYF TGTGCCAGCAGTTTTCCAGCGTCGGGCTACGAGCAGTACTTC